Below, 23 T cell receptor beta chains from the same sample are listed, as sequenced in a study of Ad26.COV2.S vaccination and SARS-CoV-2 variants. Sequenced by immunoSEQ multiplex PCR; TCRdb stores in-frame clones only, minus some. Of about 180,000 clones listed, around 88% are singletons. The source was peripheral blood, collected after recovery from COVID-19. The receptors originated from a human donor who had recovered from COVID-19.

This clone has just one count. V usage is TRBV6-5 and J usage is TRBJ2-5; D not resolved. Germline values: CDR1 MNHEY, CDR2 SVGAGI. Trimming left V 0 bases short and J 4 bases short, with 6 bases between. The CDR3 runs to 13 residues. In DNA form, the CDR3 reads TGTGCCAGCAGTTACTCTTCACGAGAGACCCAGTACTTC. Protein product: CASSYSSRETQYF.

The CDR3 loop reads CASRVTSGMKTQYF. As DNA, the CDR3 is TGTGCCAGCAGAGTGACTAGCGGGATGAAGACCCAGTACTTC. The chain has TRBV2 and TRBJ2-5, with 11 positions matching TRBD2. This CDR3 comprises 14 residues. Unmatched junction bases numbered 6, after V lost 6 bases and J lost 6 bases. CDR1 and CDR2 (germline): SNHLY, FYNNEI. Full variable domain (rest looked up from reference TRBV2 and TRBJ2-5): EPEVTQTPSHQVTQMGQEVILRCVPISNHLYFYWYRQILGQKVEFLVSFYNNEISEKSEIFDDQFSVERPDGSNFTLKIRSTKLEDSAMYFCASRVTSGMKTQYFGPGTRLLVL.

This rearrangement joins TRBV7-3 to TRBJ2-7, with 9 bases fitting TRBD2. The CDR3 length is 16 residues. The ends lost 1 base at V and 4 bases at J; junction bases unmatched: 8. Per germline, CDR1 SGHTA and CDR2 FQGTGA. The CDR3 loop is CASSLKIGLARYEQYF. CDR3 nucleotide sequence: TGTGCCAGCAGCTTAAAAATCGGACTAGCGAGATACGAGCAGTACTTC. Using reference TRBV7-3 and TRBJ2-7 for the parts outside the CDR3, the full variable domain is GAGVSQTPSNKVTEKGKYVELRCDPISGHTALYWYRQSLGQGPEFLIYFQGTGAADDSGLPNDRFFAVRPEGSVSTLKIQRTERGDSAVYLCASSLKIGLARYEQYFGPGTRLTVT.

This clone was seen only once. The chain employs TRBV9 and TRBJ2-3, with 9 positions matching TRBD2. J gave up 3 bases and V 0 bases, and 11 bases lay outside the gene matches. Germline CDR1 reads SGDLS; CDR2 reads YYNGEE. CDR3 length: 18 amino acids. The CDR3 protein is CASSVDPRGSGRTDTQYF. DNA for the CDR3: TGTGCCAGCAGCGTAGACCCCCGAGGTAGCGGGAGAACAGATACGCAGTATTTT.

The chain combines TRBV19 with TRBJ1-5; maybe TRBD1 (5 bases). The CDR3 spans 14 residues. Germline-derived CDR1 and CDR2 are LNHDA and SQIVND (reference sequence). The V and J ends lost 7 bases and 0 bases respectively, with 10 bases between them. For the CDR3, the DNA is TGTGCCAGTACCCCCGGGACTAGCAATCAGCCCCAGCATTTT. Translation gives CASTPGTSNQPQHF.

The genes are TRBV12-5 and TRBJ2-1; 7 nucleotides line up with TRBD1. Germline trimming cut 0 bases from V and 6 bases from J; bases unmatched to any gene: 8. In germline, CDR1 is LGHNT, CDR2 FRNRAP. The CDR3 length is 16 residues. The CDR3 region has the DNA TGTGCTAGTGGTTTGGTAGGGGCAGGGGGTGTCAATGAGCAGTTCTTC. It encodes CASGLVGAGGVNEQFF.

The chain's CDR3 is CASSLHPPQGSQYNEQFF. CDR3 sequence (DNA): TGTGCCAGCAGCCTCCATCCCCCACAGGGGTCGCAATACAATGAGCAGTTCTTC. V gene TRBV7-3 combines with J gene TRBJ2-1; 7 positions match TRBD1. The CDR3 is 18 residues long. Trimming took 5 bases from V and 4 from J; bases not matched to a gene: 17. Germline V CDR1 and CDR2: SGHTA, FQGTGA.

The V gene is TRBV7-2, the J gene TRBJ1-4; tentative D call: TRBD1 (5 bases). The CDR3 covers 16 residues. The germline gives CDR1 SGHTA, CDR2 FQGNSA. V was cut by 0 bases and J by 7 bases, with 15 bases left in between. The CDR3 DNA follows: TGTGCCAGCAGCTTAGCGGGGGGAGGGTTTAGTGAAAAACTGTTTTTT. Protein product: CASSLAGGGFSEKLFF.

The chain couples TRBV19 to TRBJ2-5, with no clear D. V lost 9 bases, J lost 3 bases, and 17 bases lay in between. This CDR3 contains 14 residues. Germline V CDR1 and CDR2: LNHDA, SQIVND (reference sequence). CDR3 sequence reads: CASPRFQAEETQYF. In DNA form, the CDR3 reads TGTGCCAGCCCTCGGTTTCAGGCAGAAGAGACCCAGTACTTC.

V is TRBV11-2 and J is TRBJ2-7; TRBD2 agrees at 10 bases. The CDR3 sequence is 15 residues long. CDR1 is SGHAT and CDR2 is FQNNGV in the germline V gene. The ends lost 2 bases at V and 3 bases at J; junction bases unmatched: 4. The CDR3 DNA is TGTGCCAGCAGCTTATACTCTAGCGGGGGCTACGAGCAGTACTTC. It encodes CASSLYSSGGYEQYF.

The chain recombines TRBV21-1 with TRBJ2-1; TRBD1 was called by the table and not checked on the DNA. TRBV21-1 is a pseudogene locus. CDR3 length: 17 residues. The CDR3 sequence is CASSRGQGVSFYNEQFF. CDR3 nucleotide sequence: TGTGCCAGCAGCAGGGGACAGGGAGTCTCATTTTACAATGAGCAGTTCTTC.

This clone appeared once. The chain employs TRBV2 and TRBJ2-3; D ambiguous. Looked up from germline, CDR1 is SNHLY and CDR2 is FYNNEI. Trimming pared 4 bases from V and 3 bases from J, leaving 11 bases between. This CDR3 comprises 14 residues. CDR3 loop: CASSASWRTDTQYF. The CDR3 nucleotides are TGTGCCAGCAGTGCCTCTTGGAGAACAGATACGCAGTATTTT. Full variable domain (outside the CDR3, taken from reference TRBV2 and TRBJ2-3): EPEVTQTPSHQVTQMGQEVILRCVPISNHLYFYWYRQILGQKVEFLVSFYNNEISEKSEIFDDQFSVERPDGSNFTLKIRSTKLEDSAMYFCASSASWRTDTQYFGPGTRLTVL.

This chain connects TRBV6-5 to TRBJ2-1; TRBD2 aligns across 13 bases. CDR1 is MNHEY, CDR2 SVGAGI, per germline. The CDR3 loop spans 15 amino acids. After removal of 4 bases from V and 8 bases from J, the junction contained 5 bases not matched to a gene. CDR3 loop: CASSSEGLAGYEQFF. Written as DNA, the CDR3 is TGTGCCAGCAGTTCGGAGGGACTAGCGGGATATGAGCAGTTCTTC.

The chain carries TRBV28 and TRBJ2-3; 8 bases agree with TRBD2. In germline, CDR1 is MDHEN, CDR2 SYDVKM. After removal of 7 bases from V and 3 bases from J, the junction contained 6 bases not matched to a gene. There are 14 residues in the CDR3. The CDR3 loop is CASIAGGGTDTQYF. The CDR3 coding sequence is TGTGCCAGCATCGCGGGGGGCGGGACAGATACGCAGTATTTT.

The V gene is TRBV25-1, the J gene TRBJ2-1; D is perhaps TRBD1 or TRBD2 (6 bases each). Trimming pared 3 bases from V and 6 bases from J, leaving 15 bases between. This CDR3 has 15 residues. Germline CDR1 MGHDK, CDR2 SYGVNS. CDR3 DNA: TGTGCCAGCAGTGAGCCTGGGGGGCAGACCAATGAGCAGTTCTTC. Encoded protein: CASSEPGGQTNEQFF.

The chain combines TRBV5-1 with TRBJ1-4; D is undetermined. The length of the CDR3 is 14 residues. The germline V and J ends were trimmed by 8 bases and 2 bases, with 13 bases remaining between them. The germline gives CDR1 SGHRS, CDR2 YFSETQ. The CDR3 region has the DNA TGCGCCAGTAGAAAGGGAGAGACTAATGAAAAACTGTTTTTT. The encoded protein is CASRKGETNEKLFF.

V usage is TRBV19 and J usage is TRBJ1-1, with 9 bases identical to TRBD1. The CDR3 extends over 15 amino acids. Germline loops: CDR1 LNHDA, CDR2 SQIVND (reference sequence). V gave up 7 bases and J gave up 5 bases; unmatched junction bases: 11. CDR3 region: CASTRVDRGRTEAFF. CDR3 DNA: TGTGCCAGTACCCGTGTGGACAGGGGACGGACTGAAGCTTTCTTT.

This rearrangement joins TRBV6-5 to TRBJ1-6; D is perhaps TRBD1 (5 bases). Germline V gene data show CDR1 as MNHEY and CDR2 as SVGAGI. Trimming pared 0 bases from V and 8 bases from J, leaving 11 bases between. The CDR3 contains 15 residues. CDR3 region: CASSYSGGVDSPLHF. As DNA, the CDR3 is TGTGCCAGCAGTTACTCGGGGGGGGTTGATTCACCCCTCCACTTT.

CDR3 nucleotides: TGTGCCAGCAGCTTAAGTAGCGGGAGGGCCGGGACCGGGGAGCTGTTTTTT. Its translation is CASSLSSGRAGTGELFF. The genes are TRBV7-3 and TRBJ2-2; 11 bases agree with TRBD2. The CDR3 length is 17 residues. Germline-derived CDR1 and CDR2 are SGHTA and FQGTGA. V was pared by 1 base and J by 5 bases, with 6 bases of the junction left unmatched.

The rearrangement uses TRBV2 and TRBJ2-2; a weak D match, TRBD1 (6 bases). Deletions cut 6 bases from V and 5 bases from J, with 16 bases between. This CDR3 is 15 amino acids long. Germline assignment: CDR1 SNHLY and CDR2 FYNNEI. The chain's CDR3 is CASSATGLMTGELFF. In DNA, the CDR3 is TGTGCCAGCAGCGCGACAGGTTTGATGACCGGGGAGCTGTTTTTT. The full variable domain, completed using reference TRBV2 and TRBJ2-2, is EPEVTQTPSHQVTQMGQEVILRCVPISNHLYFYWYRQILGQKVEFLVSFYNNEISEKSEIFDDQFSVERPDGSNFTLKIRSTKLEDSAMYFCASSATGLMTGELFFGEGSRLTVL.

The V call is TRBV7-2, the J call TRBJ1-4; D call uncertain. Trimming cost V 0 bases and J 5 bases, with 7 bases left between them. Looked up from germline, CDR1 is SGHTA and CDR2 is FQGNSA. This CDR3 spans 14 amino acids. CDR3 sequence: CASSLAPRNEKLFF. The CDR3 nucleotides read TGTGCCAGCAGCTTAGCTCCCCGAAATGAAAAACTGTTTTTT. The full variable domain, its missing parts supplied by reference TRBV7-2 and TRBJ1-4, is GAGVSQSPSNKVTEKGKDVELRCDPISGHTALYWYRQSLGQGLEFLIYFQGNSAPDKSGLPSDRFSAERTGGSVSTLTIQRTQQEDSAVYLCASSLAPRNEKLFFGSGTQLSVL.

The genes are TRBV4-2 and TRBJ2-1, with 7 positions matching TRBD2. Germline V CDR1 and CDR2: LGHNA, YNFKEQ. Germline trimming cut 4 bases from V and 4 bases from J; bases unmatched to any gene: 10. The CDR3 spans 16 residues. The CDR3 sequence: CASSPYGGSGYNEQFF. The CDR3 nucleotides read TGTGCCAGCAGCCCCTACGGGGGGTCTGGGTACAATGAGCAGTTCTTC.

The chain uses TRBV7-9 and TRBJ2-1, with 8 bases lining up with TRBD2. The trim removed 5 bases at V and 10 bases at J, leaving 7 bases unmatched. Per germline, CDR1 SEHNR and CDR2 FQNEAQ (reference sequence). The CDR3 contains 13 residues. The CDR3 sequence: CASSPGTSGEQFF. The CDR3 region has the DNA TGTGCCAGCAGCCCCGGGACTAGTGGCGAGCAGTTCTTC.